This T cell receptor beta chain came from a study of T cells expressing NK-cell markers (TCRdb year 2020). Study-level background: About eight donors provided sorted CD3+CD56+NKG2C+, CD3+CD56+NKG2C- and CD3+CD56-NKG2C+ T-cell subsets, whose TCR beta-chain repertoires were profiled. Among the eight sequenced donors, seven were HCMV-seropositive and one was HCMV-seronegative. The study sequenced eight donors, all healthy volunteers chosen at random: three men and five women. Illumina HiSeq 2000/2500, MiSeq or NextSeq was used to sequence libraries as 2 x 150 bp reads. Results and caveats for the whole study, not just this receptor: In roughly 6 donors, the dominant CD3+CD56+NKG2C+ clonotypes were among the top 10 CD8+ clonotypes and accounted for roughly 1.0-8% of CD8+ T cells. Whether the expanded NKG2C-expressing T cell clones were specific for HCMV antigens remained unclear. Those dominant clonotypes were again the most abundant among CD3+CD56-NKG2C+ cells in a few donors, at about 28.3-65%.

To note about this clonotype: Its antigen remains unidentified.

The instrument was an Illumina HiSeq 2000. The TCR beta cDNA libraries were made using 5'RACE template switching, a step that added both a universal primer site and unique molecular identifiers. Priming for cDNA synthesis came from the TCR beta constant segment, and two successive PCR amplification steps followed. The study's processing was this. Reads were demultiplexed and grouped by UMI with MIGEC, and clonotypes were assembled and quantified with MiTCR. Only TCR cDNA sequences supported by at least two reads were kept to exclude erroneous sequences. The tcR package was used for downstream repertoire analysis, with clonotypes matched between fractions based on CDR3 nucleotide sequence plus V segment. Antigen specificity was annotated against VDJdb with VDJmatch, allowing one amino acid substitution in CDR3. Each CDR3 protein sequence appears as one entry after TCRdb reprocessed the reads, and no DNA is included. The V and J calls reflect TCRdb's pipeline rather than the authors' work. This sample's records show over 200,000 distinct CDR3 sequences. 0.3% to 0.45% of the sample comes from the top ten.

CDR3 length: 15 amino acids, cysteine to phenylalanine. No DNA sequence was recorded. Sequences SGHNT (CDR1) and YYREEE (CDR2) are obtained from the germline V gene (reference sequence). To determine HCMV serostatus, a commercial ELISA kit was used to detect HCMV-specific IgG in serum. Peripheral blood mononuclear cells were isolated from blood by Ficoll density gradient centrifugation. Sequenced: blood T cells: a sorted CD56 or NKG2C T cell subset, CD4+ or CD8+ T cells, or bulk PBMC T cells (not recorded which). The sequence joins TRBV5-4 to TRBJ2-2; TCRdb selects TRBD2, and the lack of DNA leaves this call unchecked. The receptor was derived from a man younger than 35 in good health. Donor details come from another sample of the same person, matched by shared clones. CDR3 region: CASSLALGPTGELFF. Reference TRBV5-4 and TRBJ2-2 proteins supply the regions before and after the CDR3; the full variable domain is: ETGVTQSPTHLIKTRGQQVTLRCSSQSGHNTVSWYQQALGQGPQFIFQYYREEENGRGNFPPRFSGLQFPNYSSELNVNALELDDSALYLCASSLALGPTGELFFGEGSRLTVL.